These 11 T cell receptor beta chains originate from one sample sequenced in a study of T-cell memory formation after mild COVID-19. Each CDR3 protein is one row after TCRdb ran MiXCR on the 5' RACE reads. The sample has roughly 220,000 distinct CDR3 sequences; around 8.8% are singletons. Source material: PBMCs or a T cell subset sorted from them (not recorded which). These TCRs come from a man between 18 and 29 years old who had mild COVID-19 (a few samples of this study predate the infection). Cell type and time point are not known.

This clonotype was recorded a few times. The chain is built from TRBV5-6 and TRBJ2-5, with D tentatively TRBD2 (5 bases). The CDR3 extends over 15 amino acids. V was shortened by 3 bases and J by 4 bases, with 16 bases between the two germline ends. The germline V gene encodes CDR1 SGHDT and CDR2 YYEEEE. The CDR3 nucleotides read TGTGCCAGCAGCTGGACTGGCGGCAGCAGAGAGACCCAGTACTTC. The encoded protein is CASSWTGGSRETQYF.

This clonotype was observed at least ten times. The CDR3 region has the DNA TGTGCCAGCAGCGAGGGCGGGTGGAATGAGCAGTTCTTC. Translated, it gives CASSEGGWNEQFF. J is TRBJ2-1 and V is TRBV7-9; D might be TRBD2 (5 bases). The CDR3 runs to 13 residues. V was trimmed by 5 bases and J by 7 bases, leaving 12 bases between them. The germline CDR1 and CDR2 sequences are SEHNR and FQNEAQ (reference sequence).

The chain has TRBV6-2 or TRBV6-3 and TRBJ2-2; either TRBD1 or TRBD2 may supply D (5 bases each). The CDR3 is made up of 14 amino acids. CDR1 MNHEY and CDR2 SVGEGT come from the germline V gene. The V end was cut by 5 bases, the J end by 6 bases, with 13 bases between. CDR3 DNA sequence: TGTGCCAGCAGTCCGAGGGGCCGTTCCGGGGAGCTGTTTTTT. This translates into CASSPRGRSGELFF.

This clonotype was counted ten times or more. The chain joins TRBV12-3 or TRBV12-4 to TRBJ1-4; D is possibly TRBD1 (5 bases). V was cut by 6 bases and J by 5 bases, with 10 bases left in between. The CDR3 runs to 13 residues. The CDR3 loop is CASRVQENEKLFF. The CDR3 coding sequence is TGTGCCAGCAGGGTACAGGAGAATGAAAAACTGTTTTTT.

This chain connects TRBV28 to TRBJ2-1, with D possibly being TRBD2 (5 bases). Trimming left V 2 bases short and J 10 bases short, with 9 bases between. Germline lookup yields CDR1 MDHEN and CDR2 SYDVKM. The CDR3 totals 12 residues. The CDR3 spells CASSLPGKEQFF. In DNA, the CDR3 is TGTGCCAGCAGTTTACCGGGAAAGGAGCAGTTCTTC.

This clonotype was counted between two and nine times. The chain carries TRBV19 and TRBJ1-5; no definite D call. V dropped 10 bases and J dropped 6 bases, with 10 bases sitting between them. There are 11 residues in the CDR3. The germline CDR1 and CDR2 sequences are LNHDA and SQIVND (reference sequence). The CDR3 bases are TGTGCCACCGGCACCATTCAGCCCCAGCATTTT. This encodes CATGTIQPQHF.

This clonotype was counted a single time. V and J are TRBV30 and TRBJ2-7; D remains unclear. This CDR3 contains 11 residues. CDR1 and CDR2 from the germline V gene are GTSNPN and SVGIG (reference sequence). The V end lost 0 bases, the J end lost 10 bases, and 10 bases lay between the germline ends. CDR3: CAWSVDAYQYF. For the CDR3, the DNA is TGTGCCTGGAGTGTGGATGCCTATCAGTACTTC.

This clonotype was recorded a few times. The V gene is TRBV5-1, the J gene TRBJ2-3; D ambiguous. Germline loops: CDR1 SGHRS, CDR2 YFSETQ. CDR3 size: 14 residues. V was trimmed by 2 bases and J by 0 bases, leaving 7 bases between them. CDR3 sequence: CASSLVKSTDTQYF. Here the CDR3 DNA reads TGCGCCAGCAGCTTAGTGAAGAGCACAGATACGCAGTATTTT. Drawing the rest from reference TRBV5-1 and TRBJ2-3, the complete variable domain is KAGVTQTPRYLIKTRGQQVTLSCSPISGHRSVSWYQQTPGQGLQFLFEYFSETQRNKGNFPGRFSGRQFSNSRSEMNVSTLELGDSALYLCASSLVKSTDTQYFGPGTRLTVL.

The chain uses TRBV24-1 and TRBJ2-5; TRBD1 matches 10 bases. There are 16 residues in the CDR3. Germline V gives CDR1 KGHDR, CDR2 SFDVKD. The trim removed 2 bases at V and 3 bases at J, leaving 5 bases unmatched. The CDR3 loop reads CATSDSPGQGKETQYF. The CDR3 DNA follows: TGTGCCACCAGTGATTCTCCGGGACAGGGGAAAGAGACCCAGTACTTC.

The sample holds a few counts of this clonotype. V is TRBV2 and J is TRBJ2-2, with 7 bases identical to TRBD1. The V gene's germline CDR1 is SNHLY and CDR2 FYNNEI. V lost 8 bases to trimming and J lost 4 bases; unmatched junction nucleotides: 4. The CDR3 loop spans 13 amino acids. CDR3 sequence: CASGGQSTGELFF. CDR3 sequence (DNA): TGTGCCAGCGGGGGACAGAGCACCGGGGAGCTGTTTTTT. The full variable domain, completed using reference TRBV2 and TRBJ2-2, is EPEVTQTPSHQVTQMGQEVILRCVPISNHLYFYWYRQILGQKVEFLVSFYNNEISEKSEIFDDQFSVERPDGSNFTLKIRSTKLEDSAMYFCASGGQSTGELFFGEGSRLTVL.

V usage is TRBV5-1 and J usage is TRBJ2-2, with 7 nucleotides matching TRBD1. Looked up from germline, CDR1 is SGHRS and CDR2 is YFSETQ. The CDR3 covers 14 residues. With V trimmed by 5 bases and J by 6 bases, 7 bases remained unmatched. CDR3 sequence reads: CASRSQGMAGELFF. CDR3 nucleotide sequence: TGCGCCAGCAGGTCACAGGGGATGGCCGGGGAGCTGTTTTTT. Together with reference TRBV5-1 and TRBJ2-2, the CDR3 gives the full variable domain: KAGVTQTPRYLIKTRGQQVTLSCSPISGHRSVSWYQQTPGQGLQFLFEYFSETQRNKGNFPGRFSGRQFSNSRSEMNVSTLELGDSALYLCASRSQGMAGELFFGEGSRLTVL.